The 11 T cell receptor beta chains reported below all come from one sample, sequenced in a study of blood T cell repertoires in COVID-19. The table came from immunoSEQ multiplex PCR; TCRdb's copy has only in-frame clones and leaves some out. The sample includes a few hundred thousand clones, around 85% of them seen just once. Sequenced sample: PBMCs or T cells enriched from blood (not recorded which). The receptors here all came from a woman in her forties or fifties in a cohort exposed to, infected with or recovered from COVID-19 (not recorded which).

The rearrangement joins TRBV5-1 to TRBJ2-5, with TRBD2 identical over 7 bases. With 1 base clipped from V and 3 bases from J, the junction kept 6 bases outside the gene matches. The CDR3 consists of 15 residues. Germline V CDR1 and CDR2: SGHRS, YFSETQ. The CDR3 DNA follows: TGCGCCAGCAGCTTGTTATCGGGGGGAAAAGAGACCCAGTACTTC. Protein product: CASSLLSGGKETQYF.

The V gene is TRBV19, the J gene TRBJ1-6, with TRBD1 as a possible D gene (5 bases). CDR1 is LNHDA and CDR2 is SQIVND in the germline V gene (reference sequence). The CDR3 runs to 14 residues. Trimming cost V 5 bases and J 10 bases, with 15 bases left between them. The CDR3 loop is CASSQGRIDSPLHF. CDR3 coding DNA: TGTGCCAGTAGTCAGGGCAGGATCGACTCACCCCTCCACTTT.

The chain uses TRBV15 and TRBJ1-2; 7 positions match TRBD1. V lost 1 base to trimming and J lost 2 bases; unmatched junction nucleotides: 7. The CDR3 is 16 amino acids. Looked up from germline, CDR1 is LNHNV and CDR2 is YYDKDF (reference sequence). CDR3 amino acids: CATSRAPPGGNYGYTF. CDR3 DNA: TGTGCCACCAGCAGAGCCCCCCCAGGGGGGAACTATGGCTACACCTTC. The whole variable domain, filled in from reference TRBV15 and TRBJ1-2, reads DAMVIQNPRYQVTQFGKPVTLSCSQTLNHNVMYWYQQKSSQAPKLLFHYYDKDFNNEADTPDNFQSRRPNTSFCFLDIRSPGLGDTAMYLCATSRAPPGGNYGYTFGSGTRLTVV.

Concerning this clone itself: At one end the junction does not follow the germline gene, possibly because of a read error. The V call is TRBV4-3, the J call TRBJ2-2, with TRBD1 matching over 9 bases. Germline V gene lookup returns CDR1 LGHNA and CDR2 YSLEER. The CDR3 consists of 17 residues. The DNA of the CDR3 is TGCGCCAGCAGCCCAGGACAGGGGAGGTCGAACGCCGGGGAGCTGTTTTTT. This translates into CASSPGQGRSNAGELFF.

The chain carries TRBV18 and TRBJ1-3; D is uncertain. The germline CDR1 and CDR2 sequences are KGHSH and LQKENI. The CDR3 is made up of 13 amino acids. V shed 11 bases and J shed 1 base, with 12 bases lying between them. The CDR3 protein is CAGTTASGNTIYF. In DNA form, the CDR3 reads TGTGCCGGCACAACAGCTTCTGGAAACACCATATATTTT.

The rearrangement links TRBV19 to TRBJ1-5; 7 bases line up with TRBD1. The trim removed 3 bases at V and 0 bases at J, leaving 8 bases unmatched. The CDR3 consists of 17 residues. Germline loops: CDR1 LNHDA, CDR2 SQIVND (reference sequence). Written as DNA, the CDR3 is TGTGCCAGTAGTATTGGATACAGGGGCTATAGCAATCAGCCCCAGCATTTT. This codes for CASSIGYRGYSNQPQHF.

This clone has a handful of counts. This chain uses TRBV7-6 with TRBJ2-2, with 8 positions matching TRBD2. This CDR3 is built from 17 residues. CDR1 is SGHVS and CDR2 is FNYEAQ in the germline V gene. V was pared by 1 base and J by 4 bases, with 8 bases of the junction left unmatched. The CDR3 sequence is CASSLESASGLTGELFF. For the CDR3, the DNA is TGTGCCAGCAGCTTAGAGTCGGCTAGCGGGCTCACCGGGGAGCTGTTTTTT.

The rearrangement uses TRBV19 and TRBJ2-7; the match to TRBD2 covers 8 bases. The CDR3 is 15 residues long. The V gene end was trimmed by 3 bases and the J gene end by 1 base; junction bases not matched to a gene: 5. Germline V CDR1 and CDR2: LNHDA, SQIVND (reference sequence). The CDR3 here is CASSIAGGTSYEQYF. In nucleotides, the CDR3 is TGTGCCAGTAGTATTGCGGGGGGTACATCCTACGAGCAGTACTTC.

The chain carries TRBV19 and TRBJ2-7; TRBD1 is a possible D gene (6 bases). This CDR3 is built from 15 residues. Trimming cost V 4 bases and J 4 bases, with 17 bases left between them. Germline V gene data show CDR1 as LNHDA and CDR2 as SQIVND (reference sequence). The CDR3 coding sequence is TGTGCCAGTAGTACCCAGGGGACCGTACCGTACGAGCAGTACTTC. Translating it yields CASSTQGTVPYEQYF.

The V call is TRBV5-8, the J call TRBJ1-1; 9 nucleotides match TRBD1. Germline CDR1 reads SGHTS; CDR2 reads YDEGEE. This CDR3 has 18 residues. V gave up 1 base and J gave up 6 bases; unmatched junction bases: 16. For the CDR3, the DNA is TGTGCCAGCAGCTTGTGGTTCGGGACAGGGACTTTATCGGCTGAAGCTTTCTTT. Its translation: CASSLWFGTGTLSAEAFF.

The chain has TRBV27 and TRBJ2-3; no reliable D call. Germline V gene data show CDR1 as MNHEY and CDR2 as SMNVEV (reference sequence). The V gene lost 5 bases and the J gene lost 6 bases, with 6 bases spanning the gap. This CDR3 has 11 residues. The CDR3 DNA is TGTGCCAGCAGTGTCGGGGATACGCAGTATTTT. Translating gives CASSVGDTQYF.